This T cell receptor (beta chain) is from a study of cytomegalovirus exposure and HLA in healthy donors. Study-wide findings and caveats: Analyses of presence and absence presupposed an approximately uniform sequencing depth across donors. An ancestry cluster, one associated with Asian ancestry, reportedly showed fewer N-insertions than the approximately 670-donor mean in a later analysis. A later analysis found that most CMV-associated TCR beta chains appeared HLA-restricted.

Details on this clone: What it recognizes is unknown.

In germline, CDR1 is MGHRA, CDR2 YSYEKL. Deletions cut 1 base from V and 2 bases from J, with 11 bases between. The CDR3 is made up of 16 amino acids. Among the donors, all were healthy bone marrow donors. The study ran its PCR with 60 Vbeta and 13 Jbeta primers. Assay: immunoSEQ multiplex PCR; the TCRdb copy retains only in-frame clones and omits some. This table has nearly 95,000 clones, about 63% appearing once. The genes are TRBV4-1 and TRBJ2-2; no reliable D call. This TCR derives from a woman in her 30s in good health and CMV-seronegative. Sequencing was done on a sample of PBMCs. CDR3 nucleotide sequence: TGCGCCAGCAGCCAAGGAGGAGACGGTAACACCGGGGAGCTGTTTTTT. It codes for CASSQGGDGNTGELFF.